This T cell receptor beta chain was retrieved from a study of T cell changes during pregnancy in multiple sclerosis. This CDR3 has 15 amino acids. The V gene end was trimmed by 7 bases and the J gene end by 5 bases; junction bases not matched to a gene: 13. Germline lookup yields CDR1 SGHDT and CDR2 YYEEEE. TCRdb's copy holds only in-frame clones and misses some; the assay was immunoSEQ multiplex PCR. Among about 77,000 clones listed, 85% to 95% were seen once. The starting material was peripheral blood, obtained after pregnancy. This rearrangement joins TRBV5-6 to TRBJ2-5; 8 bases are a match to TRBD2. This clonotype was sampled from a female donor in good health, enrolled as a control in a pregnancy study. The CDR3 coding sequence is TGTGCCAGCCACCGGCGCGACTCGGGAGGGGAGACCCAGTACTTC. It is translated as CASHRRDSGGETQYF.